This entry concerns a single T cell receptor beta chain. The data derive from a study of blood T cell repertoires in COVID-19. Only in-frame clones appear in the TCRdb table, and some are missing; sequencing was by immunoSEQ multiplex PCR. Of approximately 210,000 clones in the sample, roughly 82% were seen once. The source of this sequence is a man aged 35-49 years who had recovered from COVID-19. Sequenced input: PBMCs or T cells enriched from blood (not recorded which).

The DNA of the CDR3 is TGTGCCAGCAGTGAACAGGGGAATAATGAAAAACTGTTTTTT. This codes for CASSEQGNNEKLFF. The genes are TRBV6-1 and TRBJ1-4, with D possibly TRBD1 on 6 matching bases. V was clipped by 2 bases and J by 4 bases, with 8 bases between them. This CDR3 contains 14 residues. Per the germline V gene, CDR1 is MNHNS and CDR2 is SASEGT.